What follows is one T cell receptor beta chain and its context. The target antigen is unknown. The treatment is: about 20 received Ad26.COV2.S at low or high dose, single or two shots; about 5 received placebo; per-sample allocation not given. Collection of the samples took place on day 63 after the first injection of vaccine or placebo. This sample is part of a study of Ad26.COV2.S vaccination and SARS-CoV-2 variants. Background on the study: Intramuscular Ad26.COV2.S doses were given once or twice, 56 days apart.

The CDR3 runs 12 residues. V gave up 5 bases and J gave up 4 bases, with 7 bases separating them. Germline V gene data show CDR1 as KGHDR and CDR2 as SFDVKD. Measured with immunoSEQ multiplex PCR; TCRdb has only the in-frame clones, and not every one. The sample lists about 400,000 clones; 80% to 90% were seen once. Study-wide points: Post-vaccination breadth of spike-specific CD8+ and CD4+ T cell responses was reportedly substantial. Spike-specific TCR breadth ran higher among vaccine recipients than placebo recipients.

The genes are TRBV24-1 and TRBJ1-2, with D possibly matching TRBD1 (5 bases). Sequences were derived from peripheral blood, sampled in a trial of Ad26.COV2.S vaccine versus placebo. The TCR was taken from a person aged 18-65 years who received the Ad26.COV2.S COVID-19 vaccine or a placebo. For the CDR3, the DNA is TGTGCCACCAGTGTCGGGGCCTATGGCTACACCTTC. Residues: CATSVGAYGYTF.